This passage covers 17 T cell receptor beta chains from one sample sequenced in a study of tissue T cells after allogeneic stem cell transplantation. Clones were sequenced by immunoSEQ multiplex PCR, and TCRdb holds only the in-frame ones, with some missing. The sample includes more than 45,000 clones, approximately 70% of them seen just once. Sequenced material: sorted cells pooled from one or two spleens. The receptors were sampled from a pool of C57BL/6 mice in good health.

About this clone itself: Genes and germline come from the mouse. The covered CDR3 bases are TGTGCCAGCACAGGGAACTATGCTGAGCAGTTC. It encodes CASTGNYAEQF. The full CDR3 protein reads CASTGNYAEQFF. V and J are TRBV13-3 and TRBJ2-1; D is possibly TRBD1 (5 bases). The read gets to within 1 residue of the CDR3 end, and the germline J gene fills in the rest. V was shortened by 6 bases and J by 1 base, with 5 bases between the two germline ends. The CDR3 totals 12 residues. CDR1 is NNHDY and CDR2 is SYVADS in the germline V gene.

With regard to this clone: Germline and genes here are mouse. From the germline J gene comes the end of the CDR3, since the read stops 1 residue before it. The J gene is TRBJ2-2, the V gene TRBV20; no firm D call. Germline CDR1 reads GFQATS; CDR2 reads STVNSAI. The CDR3 is made up of 15 amino acids. Trimming cost V 0 bases and J 1 base, with 9 bases left between them. CDR3 DNA, as far as it was read: TGTGGTGCTAGGGACCACAGACTAAACACCGGGCAGCTCTAC. This translates into CGARDHRLNTGQLY. The full CDR3 protein reads CGARDHRLNTGQLYF.

This clone was detected a few times. Gene and germline names: mouse. With the read ending 1 residue before the CDR3 end, the germline J gene is used to fill in that end. The chain joins TRBV20 to TRBJ1-2, with D tentatively TRBD1 (6 bases). V lost 1 base, J lost 0 bases, and 6 bases lay in between. CDR1 is GFQATS, CDR2 STVNSAI, per germline. The CDR3 has 13 amino acids. CDR3 loop: CGARGTANSDYTF. CDR3 DNA, as far as it was read: TGTGGTGCTAGGGGGACAGCAAACTCCGACTACACC.

A note on this clone: Gene names and germline match the mouse. The read ends 1 residue shy of where the CDR3 ends; the end is completed using the germline J gene. The V and J genes are TRBV19 and TRBJ2-3; D remains ambiguous. V was pared by 2 bases and J by 3 bases, with 10 bases between. Per the germline V gene, CDR1 is FNHDT and CDR2 is SITEND (reference sequence). This CDR3 region has 14 residues. CDR3 bases read: TGTGCCAGCAGTATGGGGTCTCGAGCAGAAACGCTGTAT. Translated, it gives CASSMGSRAETLY. In full, the CDR3 reads CASSMGSRAETLYF. The full variable domain, in which reference TRBV19 and TRBJ2-3 provide the parts outside the CDR3, is GGIITQTPKFLIGQEGQKLTLKCQQNFNHDTMYWYRQDSGKGLRLIYYSITENDLQKGDLSEGYDASREKKSSFSLTVTSAQKNEMAVFLCASSMGSRAETLYFGSGTRLTVL.

Remarks on this clone: Here the gene names and germline are mouse. From the germline J gene comes the end of the CDR3, since the read stops 1 residue before it. The chain employs TRBV12-1 and TRBJ2-1, with 12 positions matching TRBD1. Germline lookup yields CDR1 SGHSN and CDR2 HYEKVE. After removal of 4 bases from V and 6 bases from J, the junction contained 3 bases not matched to a gene. The CDR3 is 14 amino acids. The CDR3 DNA, read in part, is TGTGCCAGCTCCCGGGACAGGGGGCTTGCTGAGCAGTTC. Translation: CASSRDRGLAEQF. The whole CDR3 is CASSRDRGLAEQFF.

As regards this clone: Mouse germline and gene names are used. The read finishes 1 residue shy of the CDR3 end, and the germline J gene is used to complete it. This chain uses TRBV29 with TRBJ2-1, with a possible D match to TRBD2 (7 bases). Trimming left V 1 base short and J 3 bases short, with 13 bases between. The CDR3 totals 16 residues. Germline values: CDR1 MSHET, CDR2 SYDVDS. The CDR3 region is CASSLFFLGAYAEQFF. Partial CDR3 DNA: TGTGCTAGCAGTTTATTTTTCCTGGGGGCCTATGCTGAGCAGTTC.

Note on this clone: Genes here carry mouse names. The DNA ends 1 residue before the CDR3 does, and the rest of the CDR3 is filled in from the germline J gene. The rearrangement uses TRBV1 and TRBJ1-3; no firm D call. Germline values: CDR1 NSQYPW, CDR2 LRSPGD (reference sequence). There are 15 residues in the CDR3. Trimming pared 0 bases from V and 0 bases from J, leaving 6 bases between. CDR3: CTCSAEANSGNTLYF. Partial CDR3 DNA: TGCACCTGCAGTGCAGAGGCAAATTCTGGAAATACGCTCTAT.

In the case of this clone: Gene names denote mouse genes. The read ends 1 residue early relative to the CDR3; the germline J gene fills the gap. The V gene is TRBV16, the J gene TRBJ2-4; 10 nucleotides align to TRBD2. The germline V gene has CDR1 SGHSA and CDR2 FRNQAP. The CDR3 extends over 17 amino acids. Losses at the gene ends were 5 bases for V and 1 base for J; bases not matched to a gene: 9. The sequenced part of the CDR3 DNA is TGTGCAAGCAGCATCAGACTGGGGGGTCGAGGTCAAAACACCTTGTAC. Translated, it gives CASSIRLGGRGQNTLY. The CDR3 reads in full as CASSIRLGGRGQNTLYF.

A word on this clone: These gene names are mouse names. The read falls 1 residue short of the CDR3 end, and the missing part is taken from the germline J gene. This rearrangement joins TRBV31 to TRBJ2-5; TRBD1 is a possible D gene (7 bases). Looked up from germline, CDR1 is GKSSPN and CDR2 is SITVG. The CDR3 contains 14 residues. V was shortened by 3 bases and J by 6 bases, with 16 bases between the two germline ends. Incomplete CDR3 DNA: TGTGCCTGGAGCCGGGAGGGGGCGCGGGACACCCAGTAC. The encoded protein is CAWSREGARDTQY. Given in full, the CDR3 is CAWSREGARDTQYF.

For this clone: Genes here carry mouse names. Read coverage stops 1 residue before the CDR3 terminus; the germline J gene supplies the remainder. This chain joins TRBV26 and TRBJ2-5; D is possibly TRBD1 (6 bases). This CDR3 has 14 residues. The V gene lost 3 bases and the J gene lost 4 bases, with 11 bases spanning the gap. Germline loops: CDR1 KGHPV, CDR2 FQNQEV (reference sequence). The sequenced part of the CDR3 DNA is TGTGCCAGCAGTCTCCGGCAGGGGAAAGACACCCAGTAC. Encoded protein: CASSLRQGKDTQY. The complete CDR3 protein is CASSLRQGKDTQYF.

Worth noting for this clone: These gene names are mouse names. Sequencing ends 1 residue short of the CDR3 end; the germline J gene provides the rest. This CDR3 is also generated by other DNA sequences in the sample. The V call is TRBV13-2, the J call TRBJ2-7; tentatively, D is TRBD1 (5 bases). The ends were cut back, 2 bases at V and 6 bases at J, with 6 bases in the middle. The V gene's germline CDR1 is NNHNN and CDR2 SYGAGS (reference sequence). CDR3 length equals 11 residues. The covered CDR3 bases are TGTGCCAGCGGTGAAGGGGTTGAACAGTAC. The encoded protein is CASGEGVEQY. The whole CDR3 region reads CASGEGVEQYF.

A word on this clone: Gene and germline names: mouse. The sequenced CDR3 bases are TGTGCCAGCAGCTTAGGGGGTAACTATGCTGAGCAGTTC. Its translation is CASSLGGNYAEQF. The whole CDR3 reads CASSLGGNYAEQFF. The gene calls are TRBV3 and TRBJ2-1; no firm D call. Read data end 1 residue before the CDR3 end; the end is taken from the germline J gene. CDR1 is SNHLY and CDR2 is FYNGKV in the germline V gene (reference sequence). V gave up 1 base and J gave up 0 bases, with 4 bases separating them. The CDR3 covers 14 residues.

Regarding this clone: The gene names given are mouse names. Incomplete CDR3 DNA: TGTGCCAGCAGTGATGCCTGGGGGAACCAAGACACCCAGTAC. Amino acids: CASSDAWGNQDTQY. The entire CDR3 sequence reads CASSDAWGNQDTQYF. V usage is TRBV13-1 and J usage is TRBJ2-5; 7 nucleotides align to TRBD2. The missing CDR3 end, 1 residue past where the read stops, is filled in from the germline J gene. J lost 0 bases, V lost 0 bases, and 1 base had no gene match. This CDR3 region has 15 residues. CDR1 and CDR2 from the germline V gene are NSHNY and SYGAGN.

Remarks on this clone: All gene names here are mouse names. The read ends 1 residue shy of where the CDR3 ends; the end is completed using the germline J gene. V and J are TRBV23 and TRBJ2-2; the table gives TRBD1 as D, unverified against the DNA. Germline V gene lookup returns CDR1 KGHTA and CDR2 FQNQQP. The CDR3 sequence is 15 residues long. CDR3 sequence: CSGSQGQGNTGQLYF. The covered CDR3 bases are TGCTCCGGCAGCCAGGGACAGGGAAACACCGGGCAGCTCTAC. Based on the CDR3 plus reference TRBV23 and TRBJ2-2, the full variable domain is DAAVTQKPRYLIKMKGQEAEMKCIPEKGHTAVFWYQQKQSKELKFLIYFQNQQPLDQIDMVKERFSAVCPSSSLCSLGIRTCEAEDSALYLCSGSQGQGNTGQLYFGEGSKLTVL.

With regard to this clone: The gene names given are mouse names. The sequence runs out 1 residue before the end of the CDR3; the remainder is reconstructed from the germline J gene. V and J are TRBV5 and TRBJ2-4, with TRBD2 identical over 8 bases. The V segment lost 1 base and the J segment 8 bases; nucleotides outside the gene matches: 8. Germline assignment: CDR1 LGHNA and CDR2 YNLKQL (reference sequence). CDR3 length: 15 amino acids. CDR3 DNA (partial): TGTGCCAGCAGCCAAGTGGGGGGGGGCGTGGGCACCTTGTAC. The encoded protein is CASSQVGGGVGTLY. From start to end, the CDR3 is CASSQVGGGVGTLYF.

Turning to this clone: Any gene name here is a mouse gene name. The CDR3 end lies 1 residue beyond the end of the read and is filled in from the germline J gene. The V call is TRBV4, the J call TRBJ2-1; 9 bases are shared with TRBD2. The CDR3 is 15 residues long. Germline V gene sequence: CDR1 LGHDT, CDR2 YNNKQL (reference sequence). V lost 4 bases, J lost 5 bases, and 6 bases stayed unmatched. CDR3 loop: CASSSWGGRDAEQFF. CDR3 bases read: TGTGCCAGCAGCTCCTGGGGGGGGCGCGATGCTGAGCAGTTC.

Concerning this clone itself: Genes and germline come from the mouse. The covered CDR3 bases are TGTGCCTGGAGAGAGATTTCCAACGAAAGATTATTT. This sequence encodes CAWREISNERLF. The complete CDR3 protein is CAWREISNERLFF. The chain uses TRBV31 and TRBJ1-4; no definite D call. The read terminates 1 residue ahead of where the CDR3 ends, so the germline J gene completes it. Trimming shortened V by 3 bases and J by 0 bases, and 5 bases separated the two germline ends. The CDR3 extends over 13 amino acids. The germline V gene encodes CDR1 GKSSPN and CDR2 SITVG. Combining the CDR3 with reference TRBV31 and TRBJ1-4 gives the whole variable domain AQTIHQWPVAEIKAVGSPLSLGCTIKGKSSPNLYWYWQATGGTLQQLFYSITVGQVESVVQLNLSASRPKDDQFILSTEKLLLSHSGFYLCAWREISNERLFFGHGTKLSVL.